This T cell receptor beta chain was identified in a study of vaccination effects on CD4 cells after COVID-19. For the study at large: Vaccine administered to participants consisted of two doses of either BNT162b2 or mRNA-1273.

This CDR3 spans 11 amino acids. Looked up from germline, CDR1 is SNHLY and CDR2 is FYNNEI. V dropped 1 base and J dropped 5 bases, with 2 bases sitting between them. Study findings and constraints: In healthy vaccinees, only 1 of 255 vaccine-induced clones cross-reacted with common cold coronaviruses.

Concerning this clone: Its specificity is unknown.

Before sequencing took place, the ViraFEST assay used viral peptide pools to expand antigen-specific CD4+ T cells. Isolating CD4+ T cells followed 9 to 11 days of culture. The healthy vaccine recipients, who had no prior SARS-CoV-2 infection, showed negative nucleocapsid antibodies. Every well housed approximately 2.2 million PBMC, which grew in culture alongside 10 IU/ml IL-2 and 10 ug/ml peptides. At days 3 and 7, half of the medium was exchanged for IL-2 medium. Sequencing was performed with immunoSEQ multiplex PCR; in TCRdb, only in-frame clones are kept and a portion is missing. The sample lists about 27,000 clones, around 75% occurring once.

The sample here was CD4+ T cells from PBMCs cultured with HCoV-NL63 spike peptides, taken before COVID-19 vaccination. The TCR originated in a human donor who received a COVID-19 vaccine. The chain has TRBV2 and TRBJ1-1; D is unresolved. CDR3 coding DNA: TGTGCCAGCAGTGAAGAAACTGAAGCTTTCTTT. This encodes CASSEETEAFF.